The following is a T cell receptor beta chain sequence with its context. No antigen is known for it. TCRdb redid the calling of the 5' RACE reads with MiXCR, one entry per CDR3 protein. The sample includes about 39,000 distinct CDR3 sequences, 6.1% seen only once; the top ten take approximately 0.81%. The CDR3 has 15 residues. Germline values: CDR1 MNHEY, CDR2 SVGEGT. Trimming pared 8 bases from V and 0 bases from J, leaving 14 bases between. This sample was taken from a study of T-cell memory formation after mild COVID-19. Study details: Clusters were largely donor specific. Findings and limits, study-wide: Pre-infection memory harbored some responding clones, suggesting cross-reactive memory joined.

This sequence joins TRBV6-2 or TRBV6-3 and TRBJ1-5; D uncertain. Input material: PBMCs or a T cell subset sorted from them (not recorded which). This TCR derives from an adult who had mild COVID-19 (a few samples of this study predate the infection). Cell type and time point are not known. In nucleotides, the CDR3 is TGTGCCAGCCGTTCGACGGTCTATAGCAATCAGCCCCAGCATTTT. It specifies CASRSTVYSNQPQHF.